Included here is one T cell receptor beta chain sequence, with context. Its specificity is not known. Only in-frame clones appear in the TCRdb table, and some are missing; sequencing was by immunoSEQ multiplex PCR. The table has 8,000 or so clones, less than 75% seen once. The data were taken from a study of chemoradiotherapy in HPV16-positive cancers. Points from the study as a whole: Non-HPV-specific T cells did not expand in tumors during treatment, whereas candidate HPV-specific clones and E7-related motifs did.

J lost 9 bases, V lost 4 bases, and 9 bases had no gene match. Germline CDR1 is SGHRS and CDR2 is YFSETQ. The CDR3 is 15 amino acids. This receptor was obtained from a human donor with HPV-associated anogenital cancer. J is TRBJ1-6 and V is TRBV5-1; 8 bases are shared with TRBD1. This sample was gathered from a patient who underwent chemoradiotherapy. The CDR3 region is CASSQDRGGSSPLHF. The CDR3 nucleotides read TGCGCCAGCAGCCAAGACAGGGGAGGTAGTTCACCCCTCCACTTT.